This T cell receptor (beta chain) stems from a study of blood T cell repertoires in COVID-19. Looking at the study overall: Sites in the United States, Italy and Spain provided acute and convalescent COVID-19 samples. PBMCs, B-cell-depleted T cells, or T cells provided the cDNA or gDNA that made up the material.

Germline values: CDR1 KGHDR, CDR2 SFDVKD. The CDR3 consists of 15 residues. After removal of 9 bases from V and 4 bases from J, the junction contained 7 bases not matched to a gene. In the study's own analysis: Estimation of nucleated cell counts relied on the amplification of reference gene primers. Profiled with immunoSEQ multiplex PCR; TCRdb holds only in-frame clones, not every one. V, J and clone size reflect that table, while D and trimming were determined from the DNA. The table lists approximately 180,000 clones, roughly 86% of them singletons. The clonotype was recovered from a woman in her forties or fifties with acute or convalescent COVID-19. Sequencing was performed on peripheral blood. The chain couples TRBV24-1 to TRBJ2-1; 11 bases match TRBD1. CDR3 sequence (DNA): TGTGCCACCTCCCGGACAGGGGGCATTTACAATGAGCAGTTCTTC. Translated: CATSRTGGIYNEQFF.